The clone carrying this T cell receptor (beta chain) was observed many times. One entry per CDR3 protein results from TCRdb running MiXCR on the RT-PCR reads. The sample yields approximately 720,000 distinct CDR3 sequences, 14% seen once. Germline values: CDR1 MNHEY, CDR2 SVGAGI. The CDR3 covers 12 residues. Trimming pared 8 bases from V and 5 bases from J, leaving 12 bases between. The V and J genes are TRBV6-5 and TRBJ2-5; possible D gene TRBD2, 6 bases. Material for sequencing was memory CD4+ T cells from blood. The receptor's source is a female donor in good health, serving as a healthy control. The CDR3 DNA is TGTGCCAGCTGGACGGGAGCGGAGACCCAGTACTTC. Translated: CASWTGAETQYF.